The clone carrying this T cell receptor (beta chain) was observed at least ten times. The sample belongs to a study of spatial heterogeneity in lung cancer. Study context: Raw reads showed each unique TCR and UMI combination turning up more than ten times on average.

TCRdb reprocessed the 5' RACE reads with MiXCR, giving one entry per CDR3 protein. The sample contains tens of thousands of distinct CDR3 sequences, roughly 12% of which appear only once. Germline V CDR1 and CDR2: SNHLY, FYNNEI. The trim removed 0 bases at V and 3 bases at J, leaving 2 bases unmatched. This CDR3 spans 15 amino acids. As to time point: sample taken at primary tumor resection. Material for sequencing was whole RNA from tumor, nontumor lung or frozen PBMC, left unsorted. The chain links TRBV2 to TRBJ1-5; 7 bases map to TRBD1. The input for sequencing was PBMCs, taken at surgery. This clonotype was obtained from a male donor with early-stage non-small cell lung cancer. The CDR3 is CASSEATGDNQPQHF. The CDR3 nucleotides read TGTGCCAGCAGTGAAGCTACAGGGGACAATCAGCCCCAGCATTTT.